These T cell receptor beta chains were read from a single sample in a study of blood T cell repertoires in COVID-19. Generated by immunoSEQ multiplex PCR, the TCRdb table keeps only in-frame clones and is missing some. The sample has about 93,000 clones, 85% to 90% seen once. The sample was peripheral blood. The receptors here all came from a human donor with active COVID-19. The donor label of this sample is uncertain. Both conserved end residues are part of each CDR3. The D gene is left open where the match is weak. Some rows mark clone size as missing; the rest say once, few, many or name a class of expanded clone.

J gene: TRBJ2-1; clone size: -; V gene: TRBV11-2; CDR3 length: 15; D gene: -; CDR3 DNA: TGTGCCAGCAGCTTCTCAGGGAAGCTATACAATGAGCAGTTCTTC; CDR3 protein: CASSFSGKLYNEQFF
J gene: TRBJ2-5; clone size: -; V gene: TRBV5-4; CDR3 length: 15; D gene: TRBD1; CDR3 DNA: TGTGCCAGCTCAACAGGGACAGTGAACCAAGAGACCCAGTACTTC; CDR3 protein: CASSTGTVNQETQYF
J gene: TRBJ2-3; clone size: -; V gene: TRBV5-6; CDR3 length: 19; D gene: -; CDR3 DNA: TGTGCCAGCAGCTTGTTCGCGGGGGCTACGACTGGAAAGACAGATACGCAGTATTTT; CDR3 protein: CASSLFAGATTGKTDTQYF
J gene: TRBJ2-2; clone size: few; V gene: TRBV29-1; CDR3 length: 15; D gene: TRBD2; CDR3 DNA: TGCAGCGTTAAAGGACTAGCGGGGGAAACCGGGGAGCTGTTTTTT; CDR3 protein: CSVKGLAGETGELFF
J gene: TRBJ2-2; clone size: -; V gene: TRBV4-2; CDR3 length: 19; D gene: -; CDR3 DNA: TGTGCCAGCAGCCAAGAAATTTGGGCGGGGGCCGCGAACACCGGGGAGCTGTTTTTT; CDR3 protein: CASSQEIWAGAANTGELFF
J gene: TRBJ1-1; clone size: -; V gene: TRBV19; CDR3 length: 14; D gene: -; CDR3 DNA: TGTGCCAGTAGCACCCATGGGGGGGGCACTGAAGCTTTCTTT; CDR3 protein: CASSTHGGGTEAFF
J gene: TRBJ1-3; clone size: -; V gene: TRBV18; CDR3 length: 13; D gene: -; CDR3 DNA: TGTGCCAGCTCTCAGGGCTCTGGAAACACCATATATTTT; CDR3 protein: CASSQGSGNTIYF
J gene: TRBJ1-5; clone size: -; V gene: TRBV4-2; CDR3 length: 18; D gene: TRBD1; CDR3 DNA: TGTGCCAGCAGCCAAGAGACCGGGGGACAGGATAGCAATCAGCCCCAGCATTTT; CDR3 protein: CASSQETGGQDSNQPQHF
J gene: TRBJ1-3; clone size: -; V gene: TRBV29-1; CDR3 length: 12; D gene: -; CDR3 DNA: TGCAGCGTCCGCAGGGGAGGAAACACCATATATTTT; CDR3 protein: CSVRRGGNTIYF
J gene: TRBJ2-3; clone size: -; V gene: TRBV5-1; CDR3 length: 17; D gene: TRBD2; CDR3 DNA: TGCGCCAGCAGCTTGGTAACCGGACTAGCGGGACGAGATACGCAGTATTTT; CDR3 protein: CASSLVTGLAGRDTQYF
J gene: TRBJ2-1; clone size: -; V gene: TRBV30; CDR3 length: 14; D gene: -; CDR3 DNA: TGTGCCTGGAGCCCAGGGTCCCCGACCCCAATAGGGTTCTTC; CDR3 protein: CAWSPGSPTPIGFF
J gene: TRBJ1-6; clone size: -; V gene: TRBV2; CDR3 length: 16; D gene: -; CDR3 DNA: TGTGCCAGCAGTGGGAAGGGGACAAACTATAATTCACCCCTCCACTTT; CDR3 protein: CASSGKGTNYNSPLHF
J gene: TRBJ1-5; clone size: -; V gene: TRBV6-5; CDR3 length: 15; D gene: TRBD1; CDR3 DNA: TGTGCCAGCAGTTGGACAGGGGGCCAAGATCAGCCCCAGCATTTT; CDR3 protein: CASSWTGGQDQPQHF
J gene: TRBJ1-1; clone size: -; V gene: TRBV14; CDR3 length: 12; D gene: -; CDR3 DNA: TGTGCCAGCAGCCGGGGGGGGGCTGAAGCTTTCTTT; CDR3 protein: CASSRGGAEAFF
J gene: TRBJ2-3; clone size: -; V gene: TRBV5-6; CDR3 length: 17; D gene: -; CDR3 DNA: TGTGCCAGCAGCTTGGGGGAGACAAGACGGGGCACAGATACGCAGTATTTT; CDR3 protein: CASSLGETRRGTDTQYF
J gene: TRBJ1-2; clone size: few; V gene: TRBV14; CDR3 length: 14; D gene: -; CDR3 DNA: TGTGCCAGCAGCCCTCAAATGGGAGTAGGCGGCTACACCTTC; CDR3 protein: CASSPQMGVGGYTF
J gene: TRBJ2-7; clone size: -; V gene: TRBV10-3; CDR3 length: 14; D gene: TRBD1; CDR3 DNA: TGTGCCATCAGTAACAGGGGACAGTCCTACGAGCAGTACTTC; CDR3 protein: CAISNRGQSYEQYF
J gene: TRBJ2-7; clone size: -; V gene: TRBV7-3; CDR3 length: 12; D gene: -; CDR3 DNA: TGTGCCAGCAGGTATCTCTCGGGGGAGCAGTACTTC; CDR3 protein: CASRYLSGEQYF
J gene: TRBJ1-4; clone size: -; V gene: TRBV7-9; CDR3 length: 17; D gene: TRBD1; CDR3 DNA: TGTGCCAGCAGCGATTGGGGGACAGCCACAACTAATGAAAAACTGTTTTTT; CDR3 protein: CASSDWGTATTNEKLFF
J gene: TRBJ2-1; clone size: -; V gene: TRBV19; CDR3 length: 16; D gene: -; CDR3 DNA: TGTGCCAGTAGTATAGGTCACGGGGTATCCTACAATGAGCAGTTCTTC; CDR3 protein: CASSIGHGVSYNEQFF
J gene: TRBJ2-4; clone size: -; V gene: TRBV5-1; CDR3 length: 14; D gene: TRBD1; CDR3 DNA: TGCGCCAGCAGCCCTGGGACAGGGCGGGACATTCAGTACTTC; CDR3 protein: CASSPGTGRDIQYF
J gene: TRBJ2-7; clone size: -; V gene: TRBV9; CDR3 length: 16; D gene: TRBD1; CDR3 DNA: TGTGCCAGCAGCGTACGGGACAGTGTTCTGCCCTACGAGCAGTACTTC; CDR3 protein: CASSVRDSVLPYEQYF
J gene: TRBJ2-3; clone size: -; V gene: TRBV18; CDR3 length: 14; D gene: TRBD1; CDR3 DNA: TGTGCCAGCTCACAGGGGGCTAGCACAGATACGCAGTATTTT; CDR3 protein: CASSQGASTDTQYF
J gene: TRBJ2-2; clone size: -; V gene: TRBV7-2; CDR3 length: 15; D gene: -; CDR3 DNA: TGTGCCAGCAGCGTCGGGAAGGGGGTCGTCGGGGAGCTGTTTTTT; CDR3 protein: CASSVGKGVVGELFF
J gene: TRBJ1-2; clone size: once; V gene: TRBV10-3; CDR3 length: 12; D gene: -; CDR3 DNA: TGTGCCATCAGCCAGGCTGCGTGGGGCTACACCTTC; CDR3 protein: CAISQAAWGYTF
J gene: TRBJ2-7; clone size: -; V gene: TRBV7-8; CDR3 length: 14; D gene: TRBD1; CDR3 DNA: TGTGCCAGCGGCCGGGACAGGACAACCTACGAGCAGTACTTC; CDR3 protein: CASGRDRTTYEQYF
J gene: TRBJ2-7; clone size: -; V gene: TRBV6-5; CDR3 length: 14; D gene: TRBD1; CDR3 DNA: TGTGCCAGCAGTTTCGGACAGGAGATCTACGAGCAGTACTTC; CDR3 protein: CASSFGQEIYEQYF
J gene: TRBJ2-2; clone size: -; V gene: TRBV19; CDR3 length: 17; D gene: TRBD2; CDR3 DNA: TGTGCCAGTAGTATCATTAGCGGGGGGGGATACCCCGGGGAGCTGTTTTTT; CDR3 protein: CASSIISGGGYPGELFF
J gene: TRBJ1-1; clone size: -; V gene: TRBV7-9; CDR3 length: 14; D gene: -; CDR3 DNA: TGTGCCAGCAGGGAGGCAGGCAAGAACACTGAAGCTTTCTTT; CDR3 protein: CASREAGKNTEAFF
J gene: TRBJ1-1; clone size: -; V gene: TRBV4-1; CDR3 length: 13; D gene: -; CDR3 DNA: TGCGCCAGCAGCCAAACAGGGAACACTGAAGCTTTCTTT; CDR3 protein: CASSQTGNTEAFF
J gene: TRBJ2-2; clone size: -; V gene: TRBV27; CDR3 length: 13; D gene: -; CDR3 DNA: TGTGCCAGCAGACAGGGCTTAGCCGGGGAGCTGTTTTTT; CDR3 protein: CASRQGLAGELFF
J gene: TRBJ1-2; clone size: -; V gene: TRBV4-2; CDR3 length: 13; D gene: -; CDR3 DNA: TGTGCCAGCAGCCACCAGGGGTACGATGGCTACACCTTC; CDR3 protein: CASSHQGYDGYTF
J gene: TRBJ2-7; clone size: few; V gene: TRBV15; CDR3 length: 15; D gene: TRBD1; CDR3 DNA: TGTGCCACCAGCTTTACCGGGACAGGGATGGGTGAGCAGTACTTC; CDR3 protein: CATSFTGTGMGEQYF
J gene: TRBJ2-5; clone size: -; V gene: TRBV12-3/TRBV12-4; CDR3 length: 12; D gene: TRBD1; CDR3 DNA: TGTGCACAGAAAGTCAGGGGGAAGACCCAGTACTTC; CDR3 protein: CAQKVRGKTQYF
J gene: TRBJ1-2; clone size: -; V gene: TRBV7-9; CDR3 length: 14; D gene: -; CDR3 DNA: TGTGCCAGCAGCTTAGAGGCCCAGGGGCATGGCTACACCTTC; CDR3 protein: CASSLEAQGHGYTF
J gene: TRBJ1-5; clone size: -; V gene: TRBV7-6; CDR3 length: 16; D gene: TRBD1; CDR3 DNA: TGTGCCAGCAGCTTGGGGACAGGGCGGGACAATCAGCCCCAGCATTTT; CDR3 protein: CASSLGTGRDNQPQHF
J gene: TRBJ2-3; clone size: -; V gene: TRBV28; CDR3 length: 18; D gene: TRBD2; CDR3 DNA: TGTGCCAGCAGTTTGGGCGAGACTAGCGGGGGGGCAATAGATACGCAGTATTTT; CDR3 protein: CASSLGETSGGAIDTQYF
J gene: TRBJ2-1; clone size: -; V gene: TRBV4-3; CDR3 length: 17; D gene: TRBD1; CDR3 DNA: TGCGCCAGCAGCCAGGATCCGACAGGGTCTTCCTACAATGAGCAGTTCTTC; CDR3 protein: CASSQDPTGSSYNEQFF
J gene: TRBJ2-7; clone size: -; V gene: TRBV19; CDR3 length: 15; D gene: TRBD2; CDR3 DNA: TGTGCCAGTAGTATGGCGGGAGTCGGAACCTACGAGCAGTACTTC; CDR3 protein: CASSMAGVGTYEQYF
J gene: TRBJ2-5; clone size: -; V gene: TRBV3-1/TRBV3-2; CDR3 length: 16; D gene: -; CDR3 DNA: TGTGCCAGCAGCAAGTCTTCTGAGGGGGGGCCTAGGACCCAGTACTTC; CDR3 protein: CASSKSSEGGPRTQYF
J gene: TRBJ2-1; clone size: -; V gene: TRBV4-3; CDR3 length: 18; D gene: TRBD2; CDR3 DNA: TGCGCCAGCAGCCCTGGGACTAGCGGGGTGGCGTCCTACAATGAGCAGTTCTTC; CDR3 protein: CASSPGTSGVASYNEQFF
J gene: TRBJ1-5; clone size: -; V gene: TRBV19; CDR3 length: 15; D gene: -; CDR3 DNA: TGTGCCAGTAGTATATCGACAGGCCGCAAGCAGCCCCAGCATTTT; CDR3 protein: CASSISTGRKQPQHF
J gene: TRBJ1-1; clone size: -; V gene: TRBV6-5; CDR3 length: 15; D gene: -; CDR3 DNA: TGTGCCAGCGAGAGGAACAGGTTGAGTGGAACTGAAGCTTTCTTT; CDR3 protein: CASERNRLSGTEAFF
J gene: TRBJ2-3; clone size: once; V gene: TRBV29-1; CDR3 length: 14; D gene: -; CDR3 DNA: TGCAGCGTTGAAGATCTCGGGGTTTCCGGTACGCAGTATTTT; CDR3 protein: CSVEDLGVSGTQYF
J gene: TRBJ1-6; clone size: -; V gene: TRBV30; CDR3 length: 16; D gene: -; CDR3 DNA: TGTGCCTGGAGAAACGGACAGAGCTCCTATAATTCACCCCTCCACTTT; CDR3 protein: CAWRNGQSSYNSPLHF
J gene: TRBJ1-2; clone size: -; V gene: TRBV7-9; CDR3 length: 15; D gene: -; CDR3 DNA: TGTGCCAGCAGCGCTAGGAGTCTAGCTAACTATGGCTACACCTTC; CDR3 protein: CASSARSLANYGYTF
J gene: TRBJ1-6; clone size: -; V gene: TRBV9; CDR3 length: 14; D gene: -; CDR3 DNA: TGTGCCAGCAGCCTCGACAGGCTGAATTCACCCCTCCACTTT; CDR3 protein: CASSLDRLNSPLHF
J gene: TRBJ1-6; clone size: few; V gene: TRBV27; CDR3 length: 15; D gene: -; CDR3 DNA: TGTGCCAGCAGTTTATCGCGCCGGTATAATTCACCCCTCCACTTT; CDR3 protein: CASSLSRRYNSPLHF
J gene: TRBJ2-3; clone size: once; V gene: TRBV11-2; CDR3 length: 15; D gene: -; CDR3 DNA: TGTGCCAGCAGCTTAGTGGGGGGGGCCGGAGATACGCAGTATTTT; CDR3 protein: CASSLVGGAGDTQYF
J gene: TRBJ1-6; clone size: -; V gene: TRBV6-5; CDR3 length: 15; D gene: TRBD1; CDR3 DNA: TGTGCCAGTATATCAACAGGGGGGCTAAATTCACCCCTCCACTTT; CDR3 protein: CASISTGGLNSPLHF
J gene: TRBJ1-2; clone size: -; V gene: TRBV2; CDR3 length: 13; D gene: -; CDR3 DNA: TGTGCCAGCAGGCTCGGACAGAACTATGGCTACACCTTC; CDR3 protein: CASRLGQNYGYTF
J gene: TRBJ2-1; clone size: -; V gene: TRBV28; CDR3 length: 14; D gene: -; CDR3 DNA: TGTGCCAGCAGACTTCCCGGGTCCTACAATGAGCAGTTCTTC; CDR3 protein: CASRLPGSYNEQFF
J gene: TRBJ1-1; clone size: few; V gene: TRBV4-1; CDR3 length: 15; D gene: -; CDR3 DNA: TGCGCCAGCAGCCAACCGACGGCCCCGGGCACTGAAGCTTTCTTT; CDR3 protein: CASSQPTAPGTEAFF
J gene: TRBJ2-3; clone size: -; V gene: TRBV7-9; CDR3 length: 18; D gene: TRBD2; CDR3 DNA: TGTGCCAGCAGCCGGACTAGCGGGGCATGGACTAGCACAGATACGCAGTATTTT; CDR3 protein: CASSRTSGAWTSTDTQYF